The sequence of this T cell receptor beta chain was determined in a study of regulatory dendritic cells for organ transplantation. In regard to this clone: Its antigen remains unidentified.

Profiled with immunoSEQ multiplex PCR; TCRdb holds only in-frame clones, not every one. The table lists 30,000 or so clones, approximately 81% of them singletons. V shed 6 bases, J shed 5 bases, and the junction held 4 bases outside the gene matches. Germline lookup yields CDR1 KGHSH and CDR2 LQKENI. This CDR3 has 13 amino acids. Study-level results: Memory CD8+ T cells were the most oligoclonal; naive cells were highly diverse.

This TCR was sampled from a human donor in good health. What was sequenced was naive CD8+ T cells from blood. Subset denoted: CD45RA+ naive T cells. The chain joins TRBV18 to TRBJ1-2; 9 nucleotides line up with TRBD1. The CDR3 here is CASSTGGRYGYTF. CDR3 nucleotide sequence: TGTGCCAGCTCTACAGGGGGCCGTTATGGCTACACCTTC.